The 22 T cell receptor beta chains given below trace back to one sample, sequenced in a study of cytomegalovirus exposure and HLA in healthy donors. Profiling relied on immunoSEQ multiplex PCR, and the TCRdb table lists in-frame clones only, not all of them. The table shows some 130,000 clones, with 70% to 90% occurring only once. The material sequenced was PBMCs. The source is a woman aged 30 to 39 in good health and CMV-seronegative.

The chain is built from TRBV6-4 and TRBJ2-1; 11 nucleotides align to TRBD2. Trimming cost V 5 bases and J 5 bases; bases outside gene matches: 2. From germline, CDR1 is MRHNA and CDR2 SNTAGT. The CDR3 covers 14 residues. CDR3 DNA sequence: TGTGCCAGCAGTAGACTAGCGGGGCACAATGAGCAGTTCTTC. This encodes CASSRLAGHNEQFF.

DNA for the CDR3: TGTGCCAGCAGGCCCGGGGGGCGAGGTGAAGCTTTCTTT. Amino acids: CASRPGGRGEAFF. V gene TRBV2 combines with J gene TRBJ1-1; possible D gene TRBD1, 6 bases. There are 13 residues in the CDR3. CDR1 is SNHLY, CDR2 FYNNEI, per germline. V lost 6 bases to trimming and J lost 7 bases, with 15 bases between them.

V and J are TRBV6-6 and TRBJ2-7; a possible D gene is TRBD1 (5 bases). The germline V gene encodes CDR1 MNHNY and CDR2 SVGAGI (reference sequence). This CDR3 contains 15 residues. Trimming took off 2 bases at V and 0 bases at J, with 11 bases between the two ends. CDR3 DNA: TGTGCCAGCAGTTACCGTCAGGGCAGCTCCTACGAGCAGTACTTC. Protein product: CASSYRQGSSYEQYF.

This chain links TRBV7-2 with TRBJ2-3; no clear D. V was clipped by 8 bases and J by 2 bases, with 14 bases between them. Germline V gene lookup returns CDR1 SGHTA and CDR2 FQGNSA. The length of the CDR3 is 14 residues. CDR3 in DNA: TGTGCCAGCTCCCGACAAGTTGACACAGATACGCAGTATTTT. Translated: CASSRQVDTDTQYF.

The rearrangement links TRBV4-1 to TRBJ2-2, with D possibly matching TRBD1 (6 bases). Looked up from germline, CDR1 is MGHRA and CDR2 is YSYEKL. Trimming stripped 4 bases from V and 6 bases from J, with 9 bases between. The CDR3 runs 13 residues. The CDR3 nucleotides read TGCGCCAGCAGCCTCGGACAGTCCGGGGAGCTGTTTTTT. This translates into CASSLGQSGELFF.

The rearrangement uses TRBV18 and TRBJ1-1; 10 nucleotides align to TRBD1. The CDR3 runs 17 residues. V shed 4 bases and J 0 bases; nucleotides not matched to a gene: 8. Germline values: CDR1 KGHSH, CDR2 LQKENI. The CDR3 is CASSRIPGQGLNTEAFF. DNA of the CDR3: TGTGCCAGCTCACGGATTCCGGGACAGGGGCTGAACACTGAAGCTTTCTTT.

This clone was seen only once. The chain recombines TRBV9 with TRBJ2-3; TRBD2 matches at 9 bases. The V and J ends lost 3 bases and 6 bases, in that order; junction bases with no gene match: 8. CDR3 length: 15 residues. Germline values: CDR1 SGDLS, CDR2 YYNGEE. CDR3 DNA: TGTGCCAGCAGCGGGGCGGGGGGGAGTATGGATACGCAGTATTTT. Its protein product is CASSGAGGSMDTQYF.

The chain is built from TRBV5-1 and TRBJ2-1; TRBD2 might be the D (6 bases). V lost 0 bases and J lost 6, with 16 bases in between. The CDR3 contains 16 residues. Per germline, CDR1 SGHRS and CDR2 YFSETQ. The CDR3 region has the DNA TGCGCCAGCAGCTTGGGCCCCCGACTAGACACCAATGAGCAGTTCTTC. Its protein product is CASSLGPRLDTNEQFF.

The chain employs TRBV2 and TRBJ1-1; 10 positions agree with TRBD1. With V trimmed by 4 bases and J by 1 base, 6 bases remained unmatched. The CDR3 length is 16 residues. The germline CDR1 and CDR2 sequences are SNHLY and FYNNEI. The CDR3 nucleotides are TGTGCCAGCAGTGGTTCCTGGGACAGGGGGAACACTGAAGCTTTCTTT. It encodes CASSGSWDRGNTEAFF.

This clone was observed once. This chain uses TRBV5-1 with TRBJ1-1; no firm D call. Germline CDR1 and CDR2: SGHRS and YFSETQ. The CDR3 extends over 13 amino acids. V was pared by 0 bases and J by 4 bases, with 7 bases between. The CDR3: CASSLGEGTEAFF. CDR3 coding DNA: TGCGCCAGCAGCTTGGGGGAGGGCACTGAAGCTTTCTTT.

This chain connects TRBV27 to TRBJ2-2; 9 bases line up with TRBD2. Unmatched junction bases numbered 14, after V lost 4 bases and J lost 5 bases. CDR1 MNHEY and CDR2 SMNVEV come from the germline V gene (reference sequence). The CDR3 contains 18 residues. The CDR3 DNA reads as TGTGCCAGCAGTTGGATGGCTAGCGGGGTAGGGAGAACCGGGGAGCTGTTTTTT. Protein product: CASSWMASGVGRTGELFF.

The V and J genes are TRBV7-2 and TRBJ1-6, with 9 bases fitting TRBD1. The CDR3 covers 14 residues. The germline V gene encodes CDR1 SGHTA and CDR2 FQGNSA. Trimming cost V 5 bases and J 10 bases; bases outside gene matches: 6. The CDR3, as DNA: TGTGCCAGCAGCCTTGGACAGGGGAGGTCACCCCTCCACTTT. Amino acids: CASSLGQGRSPLHF.

The chain employs TRBV2 and TRBJ1-6, with 10 bases identical to TRBD1. After removal of 10 bases from V and 0 bases from J, the junction contained 12 bases not matched to a gene. This CDR3 contains 18 residues. The germline CDR1 and CDR2 sequences are SNHLY and FYNNEI. The CDR3 sequence: CATEPLDRGSSYNSPLHF. CDR3 in DNA: TGTGCCACCGAGCCCTTGGACAGGGGGAGCTCCTATAATTCACCCCTCCACTTT.

This chain joins TRBV4-1 and TRBJ2-3; 9 nucleotides match TRBD2. Germline loops: CDR1 MGHRA, CDR2 YSYEKL. CDR3 length equals 15 residues. The junction had 4 bases not matched to a gene; V was cut back by 6 bases and J by 0 bases. CDR3 sequence: CASRNSGGSTDTQYF. In DNA form, the CDR3 reads TGCGCCAGCAGGAATAGCGGGGGTAGCACAGATACGCAGTATTTT.

This chain joins TRBV2 and TRBJ1-5; maybe TRBD1 (5 bases). Germline V lookup: CDR1 SNHLY, CDR2 FYNNEI. V was cut by 8 bases and J by 1 base, with 15 bases left in between. The CDR3 consists of 15 residues. The CDR3 is CASDTGGRSNQPQHF. The CDR3 region has the DNA TGTGCCAGCGATACGGGGGGTAGGAGCAATCAGCCCCAGCATTTT.

This chain links TRBV19 with TRBJ2-5, with a weak D call TRBD2 (5 bases). CDR1 LNHDA and CDR2 SQIVND come from the germline V gene (reference sequence). The V gene lost 10 bases and the J gene lost 5 bases, with 20 bases spanning the gap. This CDR3 is built from 14 residues. For the CDR3, the DNA is TGTGCCACCAATCGAGGAGGCGTCCAGGAGACCCAGTACTTC. This translates into CATNRGGVQETQYF. The variable domain in full, with the rest retrieved from reference TRBV19 and TRBJ2-5, is DGGITQSPKYLFRKEGQNVTLSCEQNLNHDAMYWYRQDPGQGLRLIYYSQIVNDFQKGDIAEGYSVSREKKESFPLTVTSAQKNPTAFYLCATNRGGVQETQYFGPGTRLLVL.

This chain joins TRBV18 and TRBJ1-2; 11 positions match TRBD1. Germline trimming cut 4 bases from V and 0 bases from J; bases unmatched to any gene: 4. Germline values: CDR1 KGHSH, CDR2 LQKENI. The length of the CDR3 is 16 residues. In DNA form, the CDR3 reads TGTGCCAGCTCACATTGGACAGGGGGCGCTAACTATGGCTACACCTTC. Protein sequence: CASSHWTGGANYGYTF.

The chain has TRBV29-1 and TRBJ2-1; no reliable D call. This CDR3 comprises 13 residues. Per the germline V gene, CDR1 is SQVTM and CDR2 is ANQGSEA. V lost 3 bases and J 3 bases, leaving 9 bases between the germline ends. CDR3 region: CSVDTPYYNEQFF. As DNA, the CDR3 is TGCAGCGTTGATACACCATACTACAATGAGCAGTTCTTC.

The genes are TRBV18 and TRBJ2-2; unclear D gene. V was shortened by 0 bases and J by 4 bases, with 6 bases between the two germline ends. The germline CDR1 and CDR2 sequences are KGHSH and LQKENI. This CDR3 region has 14 residues. CDR3: CASSPPSSTGELFF. The CDR3, as DNA: TGTGCCAGCTCACCACCATCTTCCACCGGGGAGCTGTTTTTT.

The sample holds a few counts of this clone. Other DNA variants within this sample encode the same CDR3. This chain connects TRBV2 to TRBJ1-5; no clear D gene. The V gene lost 6 bases and the J gene lost 0 bases, with 6 bases spanning the gap. This CDR3 comprises 13 residues. Germline CDR1 SNHLY, CDR2 FYNNEI. The CDR3 nucleotides read TGTGCCAGCAGCGGGGATAGCAATCAGCCCCAGCATTTT. Protein sequence: CASSGDSNQPQHF.

This clone was seen more than once but under ten times. This rearrangement joins TRBV7-9 to TRBJ2-2, with D possibly being TRBD1 (6 bases). CDR3 length: 15 amino acids. Trimming removed 3 bases at V and 5 bases at J, with 13 bases between. CDR1 is SEHNR, CDR2 FQNEAQ, per germline (reference sequence). In DNA, the CDR3 is TGTGCCAGCAGCTTCGGGGACATTTGGACCGGGGAGCTGTTTTTT. It encodes CASSFGDIWTGELFF.

In this sample, this clone turned up once. V is TRBV28 and J is TRBJ2-2, with D perhaps TRBD1 (6 bases). From germline, CDR1 is MDHEN and CDR2 SYDVKM. V dropped 3 bases and J dropped 1 base, with 12 bases sitting between them. The CDR3 runs 16 residues. The DNA for the CDR3 is TGTGCCAGCAGTTTCCTCAAACAGGGGAACACCGGGGAGCTGTTTTTT. Translating it yields CASSFLKQGNTGELFF.